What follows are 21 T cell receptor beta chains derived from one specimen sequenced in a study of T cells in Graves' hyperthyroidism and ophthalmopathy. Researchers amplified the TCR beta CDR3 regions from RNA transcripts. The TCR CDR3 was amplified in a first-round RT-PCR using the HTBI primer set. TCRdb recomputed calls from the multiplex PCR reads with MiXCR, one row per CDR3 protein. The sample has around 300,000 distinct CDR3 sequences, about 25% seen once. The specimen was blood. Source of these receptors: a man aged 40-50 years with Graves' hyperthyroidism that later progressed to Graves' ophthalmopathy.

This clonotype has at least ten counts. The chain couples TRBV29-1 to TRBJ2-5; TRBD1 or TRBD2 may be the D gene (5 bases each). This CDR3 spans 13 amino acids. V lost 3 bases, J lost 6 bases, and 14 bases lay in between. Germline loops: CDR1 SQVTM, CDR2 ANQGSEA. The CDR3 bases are TGCAGCGTTGATACCGGGACGGGTCAGACCCAGTACTTC. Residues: CSVDTGTGQTQYF.

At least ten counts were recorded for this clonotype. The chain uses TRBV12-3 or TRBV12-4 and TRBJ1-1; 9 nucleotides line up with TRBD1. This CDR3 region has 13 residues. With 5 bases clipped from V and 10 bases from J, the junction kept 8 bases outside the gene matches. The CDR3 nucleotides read TGTGCCAGCAGTATGACCCGGGACAGGGCAGCTTTCTTT. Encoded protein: CASSMTRDRAAFF.

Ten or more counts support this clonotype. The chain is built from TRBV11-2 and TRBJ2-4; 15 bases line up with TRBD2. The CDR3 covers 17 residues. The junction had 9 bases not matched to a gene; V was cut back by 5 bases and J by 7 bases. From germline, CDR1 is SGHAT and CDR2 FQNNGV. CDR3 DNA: TGTGCCAGCAGCCAAGGACTAGCGGGAGGGCCGAAGAACATTCAGTACTTC. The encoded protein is CASSQGLAGGPKNIQYF.

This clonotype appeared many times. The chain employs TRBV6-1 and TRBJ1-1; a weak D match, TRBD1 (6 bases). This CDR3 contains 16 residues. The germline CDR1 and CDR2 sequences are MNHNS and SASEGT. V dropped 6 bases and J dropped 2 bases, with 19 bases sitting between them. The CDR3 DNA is TGTGCCAGCAGCCCTTTTTCGGGACACCTAAACACTGAAGCTTTCTTT. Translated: CASSPFSGHLNTEAFF.

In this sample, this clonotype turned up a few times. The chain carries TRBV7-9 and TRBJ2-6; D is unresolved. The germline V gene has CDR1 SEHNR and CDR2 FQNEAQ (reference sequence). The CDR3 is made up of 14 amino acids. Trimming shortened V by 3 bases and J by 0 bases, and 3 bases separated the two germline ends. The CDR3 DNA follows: TGTGCCAGCAGCTTCCGCTCTGGGGCCAACGTCCTGACTTTC. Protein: CASSFRSGANVLTF.

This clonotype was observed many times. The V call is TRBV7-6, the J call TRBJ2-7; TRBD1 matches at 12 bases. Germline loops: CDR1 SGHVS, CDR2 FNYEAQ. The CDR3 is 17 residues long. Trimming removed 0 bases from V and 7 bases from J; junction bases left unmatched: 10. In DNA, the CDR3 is TGTGCCAGCAGCTTAGCAGGGGGGACAGGGGGCTACTTTGAGCAGTACTTC. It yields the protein CASSLAGGTGGYFEQYF.

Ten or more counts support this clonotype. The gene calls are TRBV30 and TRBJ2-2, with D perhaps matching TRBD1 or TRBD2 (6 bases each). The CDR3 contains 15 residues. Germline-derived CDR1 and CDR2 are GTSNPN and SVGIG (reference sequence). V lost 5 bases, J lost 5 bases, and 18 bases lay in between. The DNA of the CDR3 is TGTGCCTGGGTCAAGGGGGGAGGCTATACCGGGGAGCTGTTTTTT. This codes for CAWVKGGGYTGELFF. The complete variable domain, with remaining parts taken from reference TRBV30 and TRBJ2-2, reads SQTIHQWPATLVQPVGSPLSLECTVEGTSNPNLYWYRQAAGRGLQLLFYSVGIGQISSEVPQNLSASRPQDRQFILSSKKLLLSDSGFYLCAWVKGGGYTGELFFGEGSRLTVL.

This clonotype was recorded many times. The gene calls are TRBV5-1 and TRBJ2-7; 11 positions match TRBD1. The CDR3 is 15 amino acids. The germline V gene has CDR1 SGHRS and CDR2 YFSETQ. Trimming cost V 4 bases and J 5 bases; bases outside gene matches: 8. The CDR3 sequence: CASSGGQGVLDEQYF. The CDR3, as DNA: TGCGCCAGCAGCGGGGGACAGGGGGTACTCGACGAGCAGTACTTC.

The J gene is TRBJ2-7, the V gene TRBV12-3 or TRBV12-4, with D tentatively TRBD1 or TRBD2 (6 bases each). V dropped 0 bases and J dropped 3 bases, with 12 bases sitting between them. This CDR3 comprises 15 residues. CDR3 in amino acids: CASSLASGAIYEQYF. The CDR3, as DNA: TGTGCCAGCAGTTTAGCGTCGGGGGCCATCTACGAGCAGTACTTC.

CDR3 amino acids: CASSLVAGLAETQYF. The CDR3 DNA sequence: TGTGCCAGCAGTTTAGTAGCGGGACTAGCGGAGACCCAGTACTTC. The chain couples TRBV12-3 or TRBV12-4 to TRBJ2-5, with 10 bases fitting TRBD2. The V segment lost 1 base and the J segment 5 bases; nucleotides outside the gene matches: 4. This CDR3 region has 15 residues.

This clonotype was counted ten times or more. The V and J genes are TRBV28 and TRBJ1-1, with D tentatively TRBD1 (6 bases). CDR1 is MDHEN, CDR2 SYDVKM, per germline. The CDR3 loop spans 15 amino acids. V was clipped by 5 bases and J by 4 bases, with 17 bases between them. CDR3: CASSKAGGAGTEAFF. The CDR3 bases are TGTGCCAGCAGTAAAGCCGGGGGCGCTGGCACTGAAGCTTTCTTT.

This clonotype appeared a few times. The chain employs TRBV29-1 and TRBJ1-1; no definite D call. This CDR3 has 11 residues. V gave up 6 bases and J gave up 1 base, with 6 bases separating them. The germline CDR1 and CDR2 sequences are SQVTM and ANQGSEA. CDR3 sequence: CSVYRNTEAFF. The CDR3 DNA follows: TGCAGCGTCTACAGGAACACTGAAGCTTTCTTT.

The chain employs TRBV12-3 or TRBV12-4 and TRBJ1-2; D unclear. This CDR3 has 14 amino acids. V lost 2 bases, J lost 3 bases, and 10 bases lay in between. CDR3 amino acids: CASSLIDGDYGYTF. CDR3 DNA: TGTGCCAGCAGTTTAATCGACGGAGACTATGGCTACACCTTC.

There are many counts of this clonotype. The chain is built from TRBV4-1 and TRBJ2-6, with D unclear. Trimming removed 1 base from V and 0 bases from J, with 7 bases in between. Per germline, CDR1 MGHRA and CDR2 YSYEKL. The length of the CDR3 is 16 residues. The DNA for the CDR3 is TGCGCCAGCAGCCAAGTCTGGGACTCTGGGGCCAACGTCCTGACTTTC. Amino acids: CASSQVWDSGANVLTF.

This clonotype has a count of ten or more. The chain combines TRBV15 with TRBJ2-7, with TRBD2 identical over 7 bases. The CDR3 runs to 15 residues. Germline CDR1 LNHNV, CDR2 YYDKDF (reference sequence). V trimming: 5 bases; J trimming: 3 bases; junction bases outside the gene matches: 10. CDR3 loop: CATSQARREGYEQYF. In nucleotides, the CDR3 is TGTGCCACCAGCCAAGCGCGCAGGGAGGGCTACGAGCAGTACTTC.

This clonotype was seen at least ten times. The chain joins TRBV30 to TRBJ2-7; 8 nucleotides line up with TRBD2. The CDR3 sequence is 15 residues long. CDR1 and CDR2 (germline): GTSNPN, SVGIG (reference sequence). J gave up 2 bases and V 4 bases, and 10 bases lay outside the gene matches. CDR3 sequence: CAWTGGASEAYEQYF. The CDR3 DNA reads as TGTGCCTGGACGGGAGGGGCTAGCGAGGCCTACGAGCAGTACTTC.

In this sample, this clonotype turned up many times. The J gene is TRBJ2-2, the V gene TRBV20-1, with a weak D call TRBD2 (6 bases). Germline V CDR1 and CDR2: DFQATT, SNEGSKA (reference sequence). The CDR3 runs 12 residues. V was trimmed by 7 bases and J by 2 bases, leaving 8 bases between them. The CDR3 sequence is CSGTKNTGELFF. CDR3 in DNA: TGCAGTGGGACTAAAAACACCGGGGAGCTGTTTTTT.

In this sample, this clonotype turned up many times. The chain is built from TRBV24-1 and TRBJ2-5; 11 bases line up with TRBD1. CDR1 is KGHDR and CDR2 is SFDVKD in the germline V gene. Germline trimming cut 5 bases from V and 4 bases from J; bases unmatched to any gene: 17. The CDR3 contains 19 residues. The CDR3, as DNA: TGTGCCACCAGTGGGTCTCGGGACAGGGGGGGAAATTGGGGAGAGACCCAGTACTTC. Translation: CATSGSRDRGGNWGETQYF.

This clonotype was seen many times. CDR3 in DNA: TGTGCCAGCAGCCATCCGGGAAACGGGTACGAGCAGTACTTC. It codes for CASSHPGNGYEQYF. This chain uses TRBV3-1 with TRBJ2-7, with a tentative D call TRBD2 (5 bases). The V gene lost 3 bases and the J gene lost 4 bases, with 13 bases spanning the gap. This CDR3 region has 14 residues. Germline-derived CDR1 and CDR2 are LGHDT and YNNKEL (reference sequence).

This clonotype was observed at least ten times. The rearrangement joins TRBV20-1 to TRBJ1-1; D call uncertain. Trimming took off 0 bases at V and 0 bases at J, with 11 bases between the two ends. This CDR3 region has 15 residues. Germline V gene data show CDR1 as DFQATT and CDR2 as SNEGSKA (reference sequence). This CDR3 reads CSARDPRPMNTEAFF. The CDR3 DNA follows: TGCAGTGCTAGAGACCCGAGGCCCATGAACACTGAAGCTTTCTTT.

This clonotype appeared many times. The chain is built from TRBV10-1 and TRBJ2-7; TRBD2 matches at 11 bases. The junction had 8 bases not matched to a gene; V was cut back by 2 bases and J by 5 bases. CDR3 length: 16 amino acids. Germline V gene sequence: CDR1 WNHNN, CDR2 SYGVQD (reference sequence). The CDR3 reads CASSEGLAGGKDEQYF. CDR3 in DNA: TGCGCCAGCAGTGAGGGGCTAGCGGGAGGAAAGGACGAGCAGTACTTC.